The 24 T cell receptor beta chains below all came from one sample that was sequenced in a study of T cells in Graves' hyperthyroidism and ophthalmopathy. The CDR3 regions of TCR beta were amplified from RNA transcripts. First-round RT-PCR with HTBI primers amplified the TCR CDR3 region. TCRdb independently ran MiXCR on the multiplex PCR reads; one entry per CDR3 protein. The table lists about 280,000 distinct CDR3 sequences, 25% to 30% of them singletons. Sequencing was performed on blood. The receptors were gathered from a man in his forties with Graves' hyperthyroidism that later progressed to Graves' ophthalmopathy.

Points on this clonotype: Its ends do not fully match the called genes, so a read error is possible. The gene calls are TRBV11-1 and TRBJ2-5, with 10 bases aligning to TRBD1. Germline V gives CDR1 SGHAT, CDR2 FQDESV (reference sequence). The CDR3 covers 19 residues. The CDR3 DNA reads TGTGCCGGCAGCCCACGACAGGGGGCTTCTTTTGGTTCTGTGGAGACCCAGTACTTC. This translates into CAGSPRQGASFGSVETQYF. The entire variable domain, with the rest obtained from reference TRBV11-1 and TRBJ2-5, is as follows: EAEVAQSPRYKITEKSQAVAFWCDPISGHATLYWYRQILGQGPELLVQFQDESVVDDSQLPKDRFSAERLKGVDSTLKIQPAELGDSAMYLCAGSPRQGASFGSVETQYFGPGTRLLVL.

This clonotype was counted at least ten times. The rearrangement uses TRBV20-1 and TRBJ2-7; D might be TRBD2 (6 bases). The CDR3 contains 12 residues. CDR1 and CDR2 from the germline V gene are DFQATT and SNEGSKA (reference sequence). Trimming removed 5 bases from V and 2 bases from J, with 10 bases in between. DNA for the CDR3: TGCAGTGCTTTCCCTAGCGCCTACGAGCAGTACTTC. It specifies CSAFPSAYEQYF.

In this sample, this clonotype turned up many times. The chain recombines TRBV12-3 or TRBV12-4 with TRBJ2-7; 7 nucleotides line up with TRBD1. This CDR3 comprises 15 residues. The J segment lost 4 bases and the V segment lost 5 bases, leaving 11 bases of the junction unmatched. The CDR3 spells CASSPPTGSSYEQYF. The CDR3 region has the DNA TGTGCCAGCAGTCCGCCGACAGGGTCATCGTACGAGCAGTACTTC.

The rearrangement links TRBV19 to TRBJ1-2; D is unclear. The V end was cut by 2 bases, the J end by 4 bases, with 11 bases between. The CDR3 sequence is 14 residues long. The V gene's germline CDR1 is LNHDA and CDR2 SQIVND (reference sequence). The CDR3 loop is CASSIIQRGYGYTF. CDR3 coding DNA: TGTGCCAGTAGTATAATTCAACGGGGCTATGGCTACACCTTC.

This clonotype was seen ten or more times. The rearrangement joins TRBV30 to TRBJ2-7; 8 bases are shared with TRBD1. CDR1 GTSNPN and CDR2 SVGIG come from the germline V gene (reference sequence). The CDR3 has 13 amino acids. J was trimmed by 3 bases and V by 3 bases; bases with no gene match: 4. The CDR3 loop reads CAWRGQVLYEQYF. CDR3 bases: TGTGCCTGGAGGGGACAGGTCCTCTACGAGCAGTACTTC.

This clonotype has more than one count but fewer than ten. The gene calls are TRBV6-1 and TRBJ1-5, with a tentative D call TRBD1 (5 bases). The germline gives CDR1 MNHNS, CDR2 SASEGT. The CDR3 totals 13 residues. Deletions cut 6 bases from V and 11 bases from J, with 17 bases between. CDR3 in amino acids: CASSDSPGSAQHF. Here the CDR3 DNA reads TGTGCCAGCAGCGACAGCCCCGGGTCGGCCCAGCATTTT.

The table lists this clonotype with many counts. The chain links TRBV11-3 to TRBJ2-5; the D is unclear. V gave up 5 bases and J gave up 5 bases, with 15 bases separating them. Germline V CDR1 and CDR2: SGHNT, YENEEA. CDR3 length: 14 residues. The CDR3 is CASSAAIWLETQYF. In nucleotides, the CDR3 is TGTGCCAGCAGCGCCGCTATCTGGTTGGAGACCCAGTACTTC. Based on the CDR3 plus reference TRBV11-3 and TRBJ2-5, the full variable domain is EAGVVQSPRYKIIEKKQPVAFWCNPISGHNTLYWYLQNLGQGPELLIRYENEEAVDDSQLPKDRFSAERLKGVDSTLKIQPAELGDSAVYLCASSAAIWLETQYFGPGTRLLVL.

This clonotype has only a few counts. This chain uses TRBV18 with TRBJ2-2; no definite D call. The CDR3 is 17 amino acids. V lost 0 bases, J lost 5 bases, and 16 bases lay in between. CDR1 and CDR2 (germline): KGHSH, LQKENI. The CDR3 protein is CASSPPHPGSSTGELFF. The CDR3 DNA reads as TGTGCCAGCTCACCACCCCACCCAGGCTCCTCGACCGGGGAGCTGTTTTTT.

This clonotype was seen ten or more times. The CDR3 loop is CASSIGLGNTEAFF. CDR3 nucleotides: TGTGCCAGTAGTATAGGGCTAGGGAACACTGAAGCTTTCTTT. V usage is TRBV19 and J usage is TRBJ1-1; D uncertain. The CDR3 is 14 amino acids. V was cut by 1 base and J by 1 base, with 7 bases left in between. Looked up from germline, CDR1 is LNHDA and CDR2 is SQIVND (reference sequence).

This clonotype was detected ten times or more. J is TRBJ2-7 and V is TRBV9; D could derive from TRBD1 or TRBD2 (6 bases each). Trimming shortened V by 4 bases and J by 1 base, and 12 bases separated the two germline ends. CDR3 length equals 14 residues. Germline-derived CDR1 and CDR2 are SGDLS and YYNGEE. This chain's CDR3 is CASSPGAFSYEQYF. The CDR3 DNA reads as TGTGCCAGCAGCCCGGGGGCTTTTTCCTACGAGCAGTACTTC.

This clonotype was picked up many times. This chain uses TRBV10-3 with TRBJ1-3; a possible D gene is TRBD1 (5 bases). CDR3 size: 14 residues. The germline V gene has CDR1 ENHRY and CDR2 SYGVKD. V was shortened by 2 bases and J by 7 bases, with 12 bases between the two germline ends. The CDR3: CAISEPDSFNTIYF. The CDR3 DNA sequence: TGTGCCATCAGTGAGCCCGACAGTTTTAACACCATATATTTT.

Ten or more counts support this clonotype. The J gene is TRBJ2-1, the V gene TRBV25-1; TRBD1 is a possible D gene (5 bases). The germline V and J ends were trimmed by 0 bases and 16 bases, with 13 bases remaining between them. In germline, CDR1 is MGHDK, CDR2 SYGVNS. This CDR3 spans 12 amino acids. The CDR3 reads CASSEYRRAPFF. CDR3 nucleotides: TGTGCCAGCAGTGAATACCGCAGGGCTCCCTTCTTC.

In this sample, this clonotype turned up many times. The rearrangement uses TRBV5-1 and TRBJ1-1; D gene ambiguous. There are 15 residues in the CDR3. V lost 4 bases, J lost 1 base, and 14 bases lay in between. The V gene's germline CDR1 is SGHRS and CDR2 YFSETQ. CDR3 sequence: CASSPGSLPNTEAFF. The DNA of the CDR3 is TGCGCCAGCAGCCCGGGGTCCCTACCGAACACTGAAGCTTTCTTT.

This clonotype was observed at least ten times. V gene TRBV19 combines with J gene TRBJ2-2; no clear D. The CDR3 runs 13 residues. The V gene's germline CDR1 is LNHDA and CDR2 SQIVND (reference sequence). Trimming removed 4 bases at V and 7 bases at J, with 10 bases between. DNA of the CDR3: TGTGCCAGTAGTACTAGATCAATCGGGGAGCTGTTTTTT. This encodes CASSTRSIGELFF.

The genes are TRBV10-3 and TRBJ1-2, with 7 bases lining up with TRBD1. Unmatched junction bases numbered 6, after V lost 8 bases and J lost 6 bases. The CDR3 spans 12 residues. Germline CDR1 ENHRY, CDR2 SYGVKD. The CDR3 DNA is TGTGCCATCTACGAGGGACAGCATGGCTACACCTTC. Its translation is CAIYEGQHGYTF.

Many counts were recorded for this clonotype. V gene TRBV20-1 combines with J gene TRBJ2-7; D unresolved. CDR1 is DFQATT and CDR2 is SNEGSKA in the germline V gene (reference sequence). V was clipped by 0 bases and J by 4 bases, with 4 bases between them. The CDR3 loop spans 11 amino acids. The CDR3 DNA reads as TGCAGTGCTAGAGAACGTTACGAGCAGTACTTC. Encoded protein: CSARERYEQYF.

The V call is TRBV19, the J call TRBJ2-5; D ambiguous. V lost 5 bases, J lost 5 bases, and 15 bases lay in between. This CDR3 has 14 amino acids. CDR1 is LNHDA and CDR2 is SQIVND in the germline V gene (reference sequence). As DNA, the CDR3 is TGTGCCAGTAGTCTCTCCGGCGCCCGGGAGACCCAGTACTTC. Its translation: CASSLSGARETQYF.

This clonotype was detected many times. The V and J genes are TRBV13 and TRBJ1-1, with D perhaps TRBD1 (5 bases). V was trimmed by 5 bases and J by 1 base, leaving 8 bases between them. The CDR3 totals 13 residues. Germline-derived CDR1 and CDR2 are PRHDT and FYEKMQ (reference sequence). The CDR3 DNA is TGTGCCAGCAGCCACCAGGGGAACACTGAAGCTTTCTTT. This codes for CASSHQGNTEAFF.

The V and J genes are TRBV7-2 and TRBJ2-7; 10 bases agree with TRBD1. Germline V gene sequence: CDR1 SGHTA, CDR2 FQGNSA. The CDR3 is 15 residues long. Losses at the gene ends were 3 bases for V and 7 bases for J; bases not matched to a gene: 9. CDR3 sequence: CASSLTAGQGIEQYF. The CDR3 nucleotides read TGTGCCAGCAGCTTGACCGCGGGACAGGGGATTGAGCAGTACTTC. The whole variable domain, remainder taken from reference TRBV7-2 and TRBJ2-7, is GAGVSQSPSNKVTEKGKDVELRCDPISGHTALYWYRQSLGQGLEFLIYFQGNSAPDKSGLPSDRFSAERTGGSVSTLTIQRTQQEDSAVYLCASSLTAGQGIEQYFGPGTRLTVT.

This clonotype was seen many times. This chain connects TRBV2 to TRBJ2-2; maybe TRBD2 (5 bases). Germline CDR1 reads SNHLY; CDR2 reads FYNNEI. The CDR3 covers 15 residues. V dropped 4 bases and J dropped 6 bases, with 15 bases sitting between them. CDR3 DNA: TGTGCCAGCAGTGTGTCGGGATCTCCATCCGGGGAGCTGTTTTTT. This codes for CASSVSGSPSGELFF.

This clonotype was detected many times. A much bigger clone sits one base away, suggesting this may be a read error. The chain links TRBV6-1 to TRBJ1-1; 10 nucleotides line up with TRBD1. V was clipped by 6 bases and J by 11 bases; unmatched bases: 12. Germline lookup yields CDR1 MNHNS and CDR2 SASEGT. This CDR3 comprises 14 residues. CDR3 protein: CASSLSGTGVEAFF. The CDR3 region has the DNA TGTGCCAGCAGCTTGTCCGGGACAGGGGTAGAGGCTTTCTTT.

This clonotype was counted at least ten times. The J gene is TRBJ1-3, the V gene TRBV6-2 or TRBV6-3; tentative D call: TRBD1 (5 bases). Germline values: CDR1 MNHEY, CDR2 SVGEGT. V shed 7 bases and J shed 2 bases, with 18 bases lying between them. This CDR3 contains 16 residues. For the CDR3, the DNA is TGTGCCAGCACCAAGGTCGAGACAGCCACTGGAAACACCATATATTTT. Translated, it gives CASTKVETATGNTIYF.

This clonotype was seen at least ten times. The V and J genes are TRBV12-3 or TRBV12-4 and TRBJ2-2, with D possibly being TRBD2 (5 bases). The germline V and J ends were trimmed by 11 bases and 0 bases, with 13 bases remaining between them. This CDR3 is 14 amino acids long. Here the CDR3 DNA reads TGTGCCGGCCAAGCGGCCTCGAACACCGGGGAGCTGTTTTTT. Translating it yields CAGQAASNTGELFF.

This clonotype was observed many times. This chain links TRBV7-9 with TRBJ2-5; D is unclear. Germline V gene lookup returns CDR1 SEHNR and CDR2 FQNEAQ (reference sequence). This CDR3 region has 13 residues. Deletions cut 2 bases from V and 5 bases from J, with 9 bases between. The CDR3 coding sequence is TGTGCCAGCAGCTTATGGCCCGGGGAGACCCAGTACTTC. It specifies CASSLWPGETQYF.